A single sample gave rise to the 10 T cell receptor beta chains below, sequenced in a study of blood T cells in healthy people across ages. A second roughly 6 to 11 cycle PCR used barcoded and J-beta primers. TCRdb re-called the 5' RACE reads with MiXCR, one entry per CDR3 protein. The sample includes more than 1 million distinct CDR3 sequences, 45% of them seen just once. Sample: blood. Receptor source: a woman in her sixties or seventies in good health.

This clonotype was observed a handful of times. The V and J genes are TRBV12-3 or TRBV12-4 and TRBJ2-1; D is unclear. The V end lost 5 bases, the J end lost 3 bases, and 26 bases lay between the germline ends. This CDR3 has 19 residues. In DNA, the CDR3 is TGTGCCAGCAGTGTAACACCGACGGAAAGGGAAGGGATCTACAATGAGCAGTTCTTC. It codes for CASSVTPTEREGIYNEQFF.

CDR3 sequence (DNA): TGTGCCACCAGCAGAGGGGTGACAGGGTCGGGCGAGCAGTACTTC. It translates to CATSRGVTGSGEQYF. The V and J genes are TRBV15 and TRBJ2-7; 7 bases line up with TRBD1. After removal of 1 base from V and 6 bases from J, the junction contained 9 bases not matched to a gene. CDR3 length: 15 amino acids. The V gene's germline CDR1 is LNHNV and CDR2 YYDKDF (reference sequence). Full variable domain (outside the CDR3, taken from reference TRBV15 and TRBJ2-7): DAMVIQNPRYQVTQFGKPVTLSCSQTLNHNVMYWYQQKSSQAPKLLFHYYDKDFNNEADTPDNFQSRRPNTSFCFLDIRSPGLGDTAMYLCATSRGVTGSGEQYFGPGTRLTVT.

This clonotype was recorded at least ten times. The chain's CDR3 is CSVYVSYEQYF. Written as DNA, the CDR3 is TGCAGCGTTTACGTCTCCTACGAGCAGTACTTC. The rearrangement links TRBV29-1 to TRBJ2-7; D gene uncertain. The V end was cut by 5 bases, the J end by 0 bases, with 5 bases between. This CDR3 is built from 11 residues. The V gene's germline CDR1 is SQVTM and CDR2 ANQGSEA.

The CDR3 DNA sequence: TGTGCCAGCAGCTTTGGCTTACCGGGAACGGGTGAGCAGTTCTTC. This encodes CASSFGLPGTGEQFF. The rearrangement links TRBV7-8 to TRBJ2-1; D is perhaps TRBD2 (5 bases). This CDR3 region has 15 residues. The germline V gene encodes CDR1 SGHVS and CDR2 FQNEAQ. Deletions cut 3 bases from V and 9 bases from J, with 18 bases between.

This clonotype was seen more than once but under ten times. The gene calls are TRBV27 and TRBJ1-6; TRBD1 agrees at 11 bases. CDR1 is MNHEY and CDR2 is SMNVEV in the germline V gene (reference sequence). V trimming: 3 bases; J trimming: 7 bases; junction bases outside the gene matches: 2. This CDR3 comprises 15 residues. CDR3 DNA sequence: TGTGCCAGCAGTTTTTGGACAGGGGGCAATTCACCCCTCCACTTT. This codes for CASSFWTGGNSPLHF.

The V and J genes are TRBV7-3 and TRBJ2-3, with D unresolved. V was clipped by 5 bases and J by 6 bases, with 12 bases between them. This CDR3 is built from 13 residues. The germline V gene has CDR1 SGHTA and CDR2 FQGTGA. CDR3 bases: TGTGCCAGCAGCATTACAGCCGGGGATACGCAGTATTTT. Residues: CASSITAGDTQYF.

This clonotype was seen repeatedly, ten times or more. The junction shows a germline mismatch at one end, possibly a read error. This rearrangement joins TRBV5-1 to TRBJ2-7; 8 bases fit TRBD1. Germline V gives CDR1 SGHRS, CDR2 YFSETQ. This CDR3 spans 12 amino acids. The CDR3 protein is CASSPTGVEQYF. DNA for the CDR3: TGTGCCAGCAGCCCGACAGGGGTCGAGCAGTACTTC.

CDR3 bases: TGTGCCAGCAGGGGTCGTGCCAAAAACATTCAGTACTTC. Protein: CASRGRAKNIQYF. This sequence joins TRBV2 and TRBJ2-4; D gene ambiguous. V was shortened by 6 bases and J by 1 base, with 7 bases between the two germline ends. This CDR3 has 13 amino acids. Germline CDR1 reads SNHLY; CDR2 reads FYNNEI.

The chain couples TRBV11-2 to TRBJ1-1; D is perhaps TRBD1 (5 bases). This CDR3 has 16 amino acids. V was cut by 1 base and J by 6 bases, with 18 bases left in between. Germline-derived CDR1 and CDR2 are SGHAT and FQNNGV. CDR3 nucleotide sequence: TGTGCCAGCAGCTTAGTACGGGAGGCGCAGGGATCTGAAGCTTTCTTT. This encodes CASSLVREAQGSEAFF.

This clonotype was picked up a small number of times. The chain combines TRBV7-2 with TRBJ1-5; D is possibly TRBD1 (5 bases). Germline V gene data show CDR1 as SGHTA and CDR2 as FQGNSA. The V gene lost 1 base and the J gene lost 5 bases, with 9 bases spanning the gap. The CDR3 length is 14 residues. The chain's CDR3 is CASSLVGEHQPQHF. Written as DNA, the CDR3 is TGTGCCAGCAGCTTAGTAGGGGAACATCAGCCCCAGCATTTT.